This is a list of T cell receptor beta chains from one sample in a study of blood T cell repertoires in COVID-19. Some clones are missing from TCRdb's copy, which holds only in-frame ones; the method was immunoSEQ multiplex PCR. The data contain around 270,000 clones, about 88% of them seen just once; the ten biggest clones take up over 4%. Source material: peripheral blood. The source of these receptors is a man between 60 and 75 years old who had recovered from COVID-19. Each CDR3 is given with its conserved first and last residue. A D gene is named only where the DNA matches it firmly. Size tells how often a clone was seen (once, few, many) or the class of an expanded clone, and some rows leave it out.

clone size | J gene | D gene | V gene | CDR3 DNA | CDR3 protein
. | TRBJ1-2 | . | TRBV30 | TGTGCCTGGAAGACAGCTAACTATGGCTACACCTTC | CAWKTANYGYTF
. | TRBJ1-1 | TRBD1 | TRBV20-1 | TGCAGTGCTAGTCGACAGGGGCTGGGGAACACTGAAGCTTTCTTT | CSASRQGLGNTEAFF
. | TRBJ1-1 | TRBD1 | TRBV11-3 | TGTGCCAGCAGAGCAGACAGGGTGATAATTATAAGCACTGAAGCTTTCTTT | CASRADRVIIISTEAFF
. | TRBJ2-2 | . | TRBV20-1 | TGCAGTGCTAGACAGACCGGGGAGCTGTTTTTT | CSARQTGELFF
. | TRBJ2-7 | . | TRBV27 | TGTGCCAGCAGTTTACCCCCCGGACACCGAGCCTACGAGCAGTACTTC | CASSLPPGHRAYEQYF
. | TRBJ2-1 | TRBD2 | TRBV18 | TGTGCCAGCTCACCGGCGGGACTAGCGGGTTACAATGAGCAGTTCTTC | CASSPAGLAGYNEQFF
. | TRBJ1-1 | . | TRBV5-1 | TGCGCCAGCAGCTTAGGGGTTCCGGATACTGAAGCTTTCTTT | CASSLGVPDTEAFF
. | TRBJ1-4 | . | TRBV27 | TGTGCCAGCAGTTCCTATACAGGGACAACTAATGAAAAACTGTTTTTT | CASSSYTGTTNEKLFF
. | TRBJ1-1 | TRBD1 | TRBV5-6 | TGTGCCAGCAGCGAAGTGGGGGGACAGGATAACACTGAAGCTTTCTTT | CASSEVGGQDNTEAFF
once | TRBJ2-5 | . | TRBV7-2 | TGTGCCAGCAGCTTTAGCGCTGGAGAGACCCAGTACTTC | CASSFSAGETQYF
. | TRBJ1-5 | . | TRBV6-5 | TGTGCCAGCAGTTACTCAACAGTCGATGGGCCCCAGCATTTT | CASSYSTVDGPQHF
. | TRBJ2-3 | . | TRBV7-2 | TGTGCCAGCAGTCAGGGTTATGCGCAGTATTTT | CASSQGYAQYF
. | TRBJ1-6 | TRBD1 | TRBV19 | TGTGCCAGTAGGCTCGACAGGGAGTCACCCCTCCACTTT | CASRLDRESPLHF
. | TRBJ2-1 | . | TRBV9 | TGTGCCAGCAGCCCCACAGGTTCCTCCTACAATGAGCAGTTCTTC | CASSPTGSSYNEQFF
. | TRBJ2-5 | . | TRBV7-9 | TGTGCCAGCAGCTTGTCGGTCCTTCAAGAGACCCAGTACTTC | CASSLSVLQETQYF
. | TRBJ2-7 | TRBD2 | TRBV9 | TGTGCCAGCAGCGTAGCTCCAGCGGGGGGGCTCGACGAGCAGTACTTC | CASSVAPAGGLDEQYF
. | TRBJ2-1 | . | TRBV3-1/TRBV3-2 | TGTGCCAGCAGCCAAGTAGCGAATGAGCAGTTCTTC | CASSQVANEQFF
. | TRBJ2-6 | . | TRBV5-6 | TGTGCCAGCAGGTTCGGCTCTGGGGCCAACGTCCTGACTTTC | CASRFGSGANVLTF
. | TRBJ1-1 | . | TRBV4-1 | TGCGCCAGCAGCCAAGAGAACAGGGATGGAACTGAAGCTTTCTTT | CASSQENRDGTEAFF
once | TRBJ1-5 | . | TRBV2 | TGTGCCAGCACCGCGGGCAGTTGGAATCAGCCCCAGCATTTT | CASTAGSWNQPQHF
few | TRBJ1-1 | TRBD1 | TRBV3-1/TRBV3-2 | TGTGCCAGCAGCTTGGGACAGTTGAACACTGAAGCTTTCTTT | CASSLGQLNTEAFF
. | TRBJ2-2 | TRBD2 | TRBV5-8 | TGTGCCAGCAGCTCGACAGCGGGGGCCCCAATAAACACCGGGGAGCTGTTTTTT | CASSSTAGAPINTGELFF
. | TRBJ1-1 | . | TRBV6-5 | TGTGCCAGCAGTTACGGGAAAGGGGCTGAAGCTTTCTTT | CASSYGKGAEAFF
. | TRBJ1-2 | TRBD1 | TRBV9 | TGTGCCAGCAGCGTAGGTCGACAGGGGGCTAACTATGGCTACACCTTC | CASSVGRQGANYGYTF
once | TRBJ1-1 | . | TRBV5-1 | TGCGCCAGCAGCTTGGCCGAAGAACAGTCGAACACTGAAGCTTTCTTT | CASSLAEEQSNTEAFF
. | TRBJ1-2 | . | TRBV10-2 | TGCGCCAGCAGTGAGACGGCAGGGGCGATTGGTGGCTACACCTTC | CASSETAGAIGGYTF
. | TRBJ2-3 | TRBD1 | TRBV9 | TGTGCCAGCAGCGCCTCACTGACAGGGGAGTGGACAGATACGCAGTATTTT | CASSASLTGEWTDTQYF
. | TRBJ1-6 | . | TRBV30 | TGTGCCTGGAGTGTACGTCTCTGGCAGGGGCCCGATTCCTATAATTCACCCCTCCACTTT | CAWSVRLWQGPDSYNSPLHF
. | TRBJ1-1 | TRBD1 | TRBV7-2 | TGTGCCAGCAGCCCTCGACAGGGCAATACTGAAGCTTTCTTT | CASSPRQGNTEAFF
. | TRBJ2-1 | . | TRBV12-3/TRBV12-4 | TGTGCCAGCAGACGCCAGGACAATGAGCAGTTCTTC | CASRRQDNEQFF
. | TRBJ1-4 | . | TRBV19 | TGTGCCAGTAACATCGGAGGGGAAAAACTGTTTTTT | CASNIGGEKLFF
. | TRBJ2-3 | TRBD2 | TRBV4-2 | TGTGCCAGCAGCCGTACCGAGCGGGGAAGCACAGATACGCAGTATTTT | CASSRTERGSTDTQYF
. | TRBJ1-5 | TRBD1 | TRBV7-8 | TGTGCCAGCAGCTTAGCACAGGGGGTTAATCAGCCCCAGCATTTT | CASSLAQGVNQPQHF
. | TRBJ1-2 | . | TRBV18 | TGTGCCAGCTCACCCCCAGCACCCAGGACAGCTTTTAACTATGGCTACACCTTC | CASSPPAPRTAFNYGYTF
. | TRBJ1-2 | TRBD1 | TRBV7-9 | TGTGCCAGCAGCCCGGGACAGAACTATGGCTACACCTTC | CASSPGQNYGYTF
many | TRBJ2-7 | . | TRBV5-1 | TGCGCCAGCAGCTTGCGTCAGGGCTGGTACGAGCAGTACTTC | CASSLRQGWYEQYF
once | TRBJ1-1 | TRBD1 | TRBV10-3 | TGTGCCGTCCGCCCTCGAGGGGGCCGGAACTACACTGAAGCTTTCTTT | CAVRPRGGRNYTEAFF
. | TRBJ1-2 | . | TRBV19 | TGTGCCAGTACCCTAGGAGACTATGGCTACACCTTC | CASTLGDYGYTF
. | TRBJ1-1 | . | TRBV23-1 | TGCGCCAGCAGTCCCGGGAATGACACTGAAGCTTTCTTT | CASSPGNDTEAFF
. | TRBJ2-2 | TRBD2 | TRBV6-6 | TGTGCCAGCAGTCCAAATAGCGGGGATTCGAACACCGGGGAGCTGTTTTTT | CASSPNSGDSNTGELFF
. | TRBJ2-6 | . | TRBV2 | TGTGCCAGCAGTGTACTTGGGGCCAACGTCCTGACTTTC | CASSVLGANVLTF
. | TRBJ1-1 | TRBD1 | TRBV9 | TGTGCCAGCAGCGTAGTGGACCTTCGACAGGGGGAGTTGGCTTTCTTT | CASSVVDLRQGELAFF
. | TRBJ2-7 | TRBD1 | TRBV11-1 | TGTGCCAGCAGCGTCGGGACAGATAAAGTCTACGAGCAGTACTTC | CASSVGTDKVYEQYF
. | TRBJ1-1 | . | TRBV5-6 | TGTGCCAGCAGCTTATGGCTGGTCTGGTATGAGGTAAACACTGAAGCTTTCTTT | CASSLWLVWYEVNTEAFF
. | TRBJ2-5 | . | TRBV5-1 | TGCGCCAGCAGCTTATATAGGGGAAGTGAGACCCAGTACTTC | CASSLYRGSETQYF
. | TRBJ2-5 | TRBD2 | TRBV7-9 | TGTGCCAGCAGCTTAGTGCGGGGGGGCCGGGAGACCCAGTACTTC | CASSLVRGGRETQYF
. | TRBJ2-7 | . | TRBV5-1 | TGCGCCAGCAGCTTACAGACAGTTCAATACGAGCAGTACTTC | CASSLQTVQYEQYF
. | TRBJ1-2 | . | TRBV29-1 | TGCAGCGTTGAAGCCCGGGGTCGGTGGGCCGGCTACACCTTC | CSVEARGRWAGYTF
. | TRBJ1-3 | . | TRBV6-6 | TGTGCCAGCCACACCATCTCCCTGGGAAACACCATATATTTT | CASHTISLGNTIYF
. | TRBJ1-1 | . | TRBV18 | TGTGCCAGCTCACCTTCAACAGGGTTGAACACTGAAGCTTTCTTT | CASSPSTGLNTEAFF